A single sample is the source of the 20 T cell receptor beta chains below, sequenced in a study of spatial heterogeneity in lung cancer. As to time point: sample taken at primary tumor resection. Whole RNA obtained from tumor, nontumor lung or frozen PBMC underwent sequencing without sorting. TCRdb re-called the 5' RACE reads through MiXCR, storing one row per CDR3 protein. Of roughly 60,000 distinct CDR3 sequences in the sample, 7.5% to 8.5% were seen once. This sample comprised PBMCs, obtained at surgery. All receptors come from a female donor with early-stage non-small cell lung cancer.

Here the CDR3 DNA reads TGTGCCTGGATAGATGGGGTTAGAAATAATTCACCCCTCCACTTT. Translated: CAWIDGVRNNSPLHF. This chain connects TRBV30 to TRBJ1-6; the D is unclear. V shed 4 bases and J shed 5 bases, with 15 bases lying between them. CDR1 is GTSNPN and CDR2 is SVGIG in the germline V gene (reference sequence). The CDR3 contains 15 residues.

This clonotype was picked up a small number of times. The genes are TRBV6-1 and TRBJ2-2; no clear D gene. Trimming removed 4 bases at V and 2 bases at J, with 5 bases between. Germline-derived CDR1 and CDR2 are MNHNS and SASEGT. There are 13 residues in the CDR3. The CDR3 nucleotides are TGTGCCAGCAGTGTTTCCAACACCGGGGAGCTGTTTTTT. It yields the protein CASSVSNTGELFF.

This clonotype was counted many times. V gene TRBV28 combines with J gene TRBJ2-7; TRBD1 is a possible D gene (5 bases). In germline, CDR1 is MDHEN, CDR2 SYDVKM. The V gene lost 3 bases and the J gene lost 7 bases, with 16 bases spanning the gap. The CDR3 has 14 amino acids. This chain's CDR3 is CASSFSRVVVEQYF. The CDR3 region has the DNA TGTGCCAGCAGTTTTAGCAGGGTCGTGGTGGAGCAGTACTTC.

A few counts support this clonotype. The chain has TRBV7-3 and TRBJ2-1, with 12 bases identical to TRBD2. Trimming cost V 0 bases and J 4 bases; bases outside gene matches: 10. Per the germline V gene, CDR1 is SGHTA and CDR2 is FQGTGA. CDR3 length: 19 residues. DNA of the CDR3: TGTGCCAGCAGCTTAACACCTGAGACTAGCGGGGGCCATTACAATGAGCAGTTCTTC. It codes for CASSLTPETSGGHYNEQFF. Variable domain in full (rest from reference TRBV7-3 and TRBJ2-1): GAGVSQTPSNKVTEKGKYVELRCDPISGHTALYWYRQSLGQGPEFLIYFQGTGAADDSGLPNDRFFAVRPEGSVSTLKIQRTERGDSAVYLCASSLTPETSGGHYNEQFFGPGTRLTVL.

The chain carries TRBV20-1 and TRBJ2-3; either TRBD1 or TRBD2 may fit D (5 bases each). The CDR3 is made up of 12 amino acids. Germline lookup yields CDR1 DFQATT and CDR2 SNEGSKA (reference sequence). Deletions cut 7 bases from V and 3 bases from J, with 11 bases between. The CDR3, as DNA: TGCAGTGTAGGGACCCGGACAGATACGCAGTATTTT. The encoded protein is CSVGTRTDTQYF.

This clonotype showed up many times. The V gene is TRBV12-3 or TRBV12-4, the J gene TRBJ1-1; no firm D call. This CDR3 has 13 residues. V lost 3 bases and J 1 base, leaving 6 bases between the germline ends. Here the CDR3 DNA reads TGTGCCAGCAGTTTCGGGGAGAACACTGAAGCTTTCTTT. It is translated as CASSFGENTEAFF.

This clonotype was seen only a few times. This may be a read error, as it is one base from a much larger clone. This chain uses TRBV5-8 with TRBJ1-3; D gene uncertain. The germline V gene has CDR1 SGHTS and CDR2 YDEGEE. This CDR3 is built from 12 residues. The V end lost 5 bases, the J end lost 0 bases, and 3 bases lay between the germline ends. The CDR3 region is CASRDSGNTIYF. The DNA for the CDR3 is TGTGCCAGCAGGGACTCTGGAAACACCATATATTTT.

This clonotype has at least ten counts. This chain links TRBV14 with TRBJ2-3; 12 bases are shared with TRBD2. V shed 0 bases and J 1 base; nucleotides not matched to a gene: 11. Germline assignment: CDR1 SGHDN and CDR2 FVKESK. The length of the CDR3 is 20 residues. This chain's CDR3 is CASSQDWKLAGGLGTDTQYF. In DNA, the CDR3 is TGTGCCAGCAGCCAAGATTGGAAACTAGCGGGGGGCCTCGGCACAGATACGCAGTATTTT.

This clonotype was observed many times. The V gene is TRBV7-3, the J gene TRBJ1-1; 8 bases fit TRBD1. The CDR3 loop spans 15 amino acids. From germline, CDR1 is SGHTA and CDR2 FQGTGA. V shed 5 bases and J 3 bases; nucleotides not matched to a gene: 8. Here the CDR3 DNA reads TGTGCCAGCAGCCCACAGGGGGTCGGTCACACTGAAGCTTTCTTT. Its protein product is CASSPQGVGHTEAFF. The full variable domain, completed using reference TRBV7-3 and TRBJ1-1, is GAGVSQTPSNKVTEKGKYVELRCDPISGHTALYWYRQSLGQGPEFLIYFQGTGAADDSGLPNDRFFAVRPEGSVSTLKIQRTERGDSAVYLCASSPQGVGHTEAFFGQGTRLTVV.

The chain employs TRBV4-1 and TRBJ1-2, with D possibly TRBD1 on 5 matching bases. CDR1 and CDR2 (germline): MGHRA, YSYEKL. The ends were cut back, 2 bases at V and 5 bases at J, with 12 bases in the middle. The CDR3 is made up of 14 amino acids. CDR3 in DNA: TGCGCCAGCAGCCAACCTGGGACGGGTTATGGCTACACCTTC. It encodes CASSQPGTGYGYTF.

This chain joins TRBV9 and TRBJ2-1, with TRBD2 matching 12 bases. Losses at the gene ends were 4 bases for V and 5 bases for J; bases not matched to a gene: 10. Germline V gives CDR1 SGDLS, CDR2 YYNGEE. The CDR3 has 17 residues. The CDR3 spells CASSLSVTSGSHNEQFF. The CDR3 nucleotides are TGTGCCAGCAGCCTATCAGTGACTAGCGGGAGCCACAATGAGCAGTTCTTC.

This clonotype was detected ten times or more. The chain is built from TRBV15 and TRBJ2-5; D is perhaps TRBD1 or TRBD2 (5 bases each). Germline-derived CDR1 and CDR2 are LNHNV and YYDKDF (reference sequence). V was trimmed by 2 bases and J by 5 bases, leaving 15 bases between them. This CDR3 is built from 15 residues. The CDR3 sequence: CATSRKPSEGETQYF. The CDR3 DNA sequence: TGTGCCACCAGCAGAAAACCGTCCGAGGGGGAGACCCAGTACTTC.

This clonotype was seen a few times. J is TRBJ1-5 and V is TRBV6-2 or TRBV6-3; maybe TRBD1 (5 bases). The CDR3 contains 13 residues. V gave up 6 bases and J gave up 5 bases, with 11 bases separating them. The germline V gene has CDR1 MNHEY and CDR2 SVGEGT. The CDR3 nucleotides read TGTGCCAGCAGCCACGGGGGGTATCAGCCCCAGCATTTT. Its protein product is CASSHGGYQPQHF.

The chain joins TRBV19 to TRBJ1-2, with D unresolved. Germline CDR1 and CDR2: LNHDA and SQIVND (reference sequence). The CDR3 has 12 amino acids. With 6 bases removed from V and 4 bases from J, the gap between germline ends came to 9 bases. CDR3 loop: CASSTELYGYTF. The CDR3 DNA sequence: TGTGCCAGTAGCACGGAACTCTATGGCTACACCTTC.

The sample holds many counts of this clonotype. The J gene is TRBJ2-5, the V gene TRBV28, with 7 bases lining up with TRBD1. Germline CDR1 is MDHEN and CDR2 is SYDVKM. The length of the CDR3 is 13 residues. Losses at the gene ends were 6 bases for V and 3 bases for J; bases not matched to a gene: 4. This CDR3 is CASSEGAEETQYF. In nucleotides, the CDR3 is TGTGCCAGCAGCGAGGGGGCAGAAGAGACCCAGTACTTC.

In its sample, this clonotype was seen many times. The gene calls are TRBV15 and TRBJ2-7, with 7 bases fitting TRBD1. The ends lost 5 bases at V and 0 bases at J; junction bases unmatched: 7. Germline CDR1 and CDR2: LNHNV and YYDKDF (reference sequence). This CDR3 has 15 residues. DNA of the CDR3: TGTGCCACCAGCTACCGGACAGGCAGCTCCTACGAGCAGTACTTC. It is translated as CATSYRTGSSYEQYF.

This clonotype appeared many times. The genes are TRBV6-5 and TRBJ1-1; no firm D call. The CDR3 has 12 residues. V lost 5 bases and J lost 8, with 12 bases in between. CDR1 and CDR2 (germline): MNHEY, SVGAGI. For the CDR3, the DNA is TGTGCCAGCAGTCCCCGCCTGACGGAAGCTTTCTTT. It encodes CASSPRLTEAFF.

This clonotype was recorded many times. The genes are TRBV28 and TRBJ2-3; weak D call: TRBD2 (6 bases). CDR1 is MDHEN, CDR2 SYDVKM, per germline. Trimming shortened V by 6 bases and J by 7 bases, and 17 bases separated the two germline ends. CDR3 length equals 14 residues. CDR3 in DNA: TGTGCCAGCAGCCTATCGGGGGTGCAGAATACGCAGTATTTT. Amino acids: CASSLSGVQNTQYF.

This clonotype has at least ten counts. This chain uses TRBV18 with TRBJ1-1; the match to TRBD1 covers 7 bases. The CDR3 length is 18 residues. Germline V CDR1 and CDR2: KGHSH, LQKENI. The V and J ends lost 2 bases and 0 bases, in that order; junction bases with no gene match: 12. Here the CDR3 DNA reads TGTGCCAGCTCACCAACGATTCCGGGACAGAGTATGAACACTGAAGCTTTCTTT. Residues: CASSPTIPGQSMNTEAFF.

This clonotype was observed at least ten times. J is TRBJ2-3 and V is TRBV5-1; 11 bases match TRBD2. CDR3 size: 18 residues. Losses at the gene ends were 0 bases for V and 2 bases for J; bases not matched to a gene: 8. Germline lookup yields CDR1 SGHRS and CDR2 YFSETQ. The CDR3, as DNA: TGCGCCAGCAGCTTGGCCCCTAGCGGGGGGACCTACACAGATACGCAGTATTTT. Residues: CASSLAPSGGTYTDTQYF.